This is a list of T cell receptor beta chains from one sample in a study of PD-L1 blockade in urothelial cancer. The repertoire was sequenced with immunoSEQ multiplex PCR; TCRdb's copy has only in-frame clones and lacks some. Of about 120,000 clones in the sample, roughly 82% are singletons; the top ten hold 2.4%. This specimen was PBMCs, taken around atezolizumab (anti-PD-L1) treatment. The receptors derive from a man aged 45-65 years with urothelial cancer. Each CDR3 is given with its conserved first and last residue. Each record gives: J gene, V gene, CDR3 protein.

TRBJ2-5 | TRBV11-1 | CASSLGSLETQYF
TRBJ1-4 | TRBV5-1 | CASSLYGQGYATNEKLFF
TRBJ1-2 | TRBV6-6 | CATRWTGALYGYTF
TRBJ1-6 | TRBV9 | CASSVGSSNSPLHF
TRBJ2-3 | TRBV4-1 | CASSQVGQGAADTQYF
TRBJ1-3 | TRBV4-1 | CASSQDTSSGNTIYF
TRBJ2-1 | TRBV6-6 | CASSYLHNEQFF
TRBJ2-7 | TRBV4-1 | CASSQTDYSYEQYF
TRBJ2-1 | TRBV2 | CASNSKSGRGKNEQFF
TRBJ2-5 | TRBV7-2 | CASSSAGQQETQYF
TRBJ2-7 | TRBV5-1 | CASSLGSGSRYEQYF
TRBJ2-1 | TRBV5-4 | CASKQSGSPNEQFF
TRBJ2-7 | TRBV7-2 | CASSFSGLAGSYEQYF
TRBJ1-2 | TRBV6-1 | CASSENRAYGYTF
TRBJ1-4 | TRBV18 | CASSPLGQVNEKLFF
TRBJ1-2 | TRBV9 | CASSPRTGLGGYTF
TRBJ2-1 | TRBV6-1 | CASSLGGEGYNEQFF
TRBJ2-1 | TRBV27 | CASSTLAGGPFNEQFF
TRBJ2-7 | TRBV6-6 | CASRERLAGGSYEQYF
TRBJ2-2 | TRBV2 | CASTEGRGNTGELFF
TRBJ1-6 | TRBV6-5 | CASSRDRSGSPLHF
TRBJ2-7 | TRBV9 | CASSPGGGEQYF
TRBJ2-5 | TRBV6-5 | CATSDYPRQETQYF
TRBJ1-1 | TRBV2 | CASSRDRAEAFF
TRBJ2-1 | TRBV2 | CASIAGPDNEQFF
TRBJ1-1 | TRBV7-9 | CASSTGQGWGTEAFF
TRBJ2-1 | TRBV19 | CASSFRLAGVYEQFF
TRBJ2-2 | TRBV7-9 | CATPGRSASNTGELFF
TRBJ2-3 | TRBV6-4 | CASSDSAGVSDTQYF
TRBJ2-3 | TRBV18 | CASSRGFTDTQYF
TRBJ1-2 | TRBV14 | CASSRWGGGDYGYTF
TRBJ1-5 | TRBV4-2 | CASSKRQGYQPQHF
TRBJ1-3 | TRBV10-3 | CAISARDRGPSSGNTIYF
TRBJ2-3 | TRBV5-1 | CASSPRPSGRADTQYF
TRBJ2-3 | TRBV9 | CASSVDGSGTDTQYF
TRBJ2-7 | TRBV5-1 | CASSLTDSATYEQYF
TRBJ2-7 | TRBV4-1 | CASSQETGWDRYF
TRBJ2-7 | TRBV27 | CASRQTSGGSYEQYF
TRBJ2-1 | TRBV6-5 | CASSSRSSYNEQFF
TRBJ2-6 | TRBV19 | CASRNPGDRGYSGANVLTF
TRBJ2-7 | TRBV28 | CASSRDRGMDEQYF
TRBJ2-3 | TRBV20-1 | CSARAGDTQYF
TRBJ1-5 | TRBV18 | CASSPGQTNQPQHF
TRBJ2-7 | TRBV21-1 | CASFRGPERYEQYF
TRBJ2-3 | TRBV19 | CASAQGGGTQYF
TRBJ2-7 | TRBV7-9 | CASSPLAGGPSYEQYF
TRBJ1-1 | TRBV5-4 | CASSLTGQVSSEAFF
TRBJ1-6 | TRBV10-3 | CAISTDTNSPLHF
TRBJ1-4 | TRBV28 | CASTEGRSSNEKLFF
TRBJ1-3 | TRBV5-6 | CASSILEGQGRNTIYF
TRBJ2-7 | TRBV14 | CASSQGVEQYF
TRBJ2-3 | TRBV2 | CASSDIGRGYADTQYF
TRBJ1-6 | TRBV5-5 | CASSRDTFESPLHF
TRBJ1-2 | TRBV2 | CASSEAGTAEDGYTF
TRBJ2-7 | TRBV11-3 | CASSLVQVSYEQYF
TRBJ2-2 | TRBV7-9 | CASSHRDRNTGELFF
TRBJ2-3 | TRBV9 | CASSVGLAGGVTDTQYF
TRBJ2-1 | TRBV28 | CASTFRTDYNEQFF
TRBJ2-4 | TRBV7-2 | CASSQRGGRAKNIQYF
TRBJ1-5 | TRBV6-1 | CASSEGRGGFQPQHF